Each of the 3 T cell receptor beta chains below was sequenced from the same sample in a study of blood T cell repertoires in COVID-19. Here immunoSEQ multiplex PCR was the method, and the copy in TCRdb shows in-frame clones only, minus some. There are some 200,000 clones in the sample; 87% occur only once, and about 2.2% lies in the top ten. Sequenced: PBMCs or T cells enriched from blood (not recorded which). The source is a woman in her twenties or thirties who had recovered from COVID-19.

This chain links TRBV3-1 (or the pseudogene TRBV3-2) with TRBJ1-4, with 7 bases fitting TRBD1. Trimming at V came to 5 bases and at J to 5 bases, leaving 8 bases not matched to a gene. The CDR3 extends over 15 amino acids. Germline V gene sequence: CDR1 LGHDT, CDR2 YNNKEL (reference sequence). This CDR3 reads CASSFKQGKNEKLFF. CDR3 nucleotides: TGTGCCAGCAGCTTCAAACAGGGGAAGAATGAAAAACTGTTTTTT.

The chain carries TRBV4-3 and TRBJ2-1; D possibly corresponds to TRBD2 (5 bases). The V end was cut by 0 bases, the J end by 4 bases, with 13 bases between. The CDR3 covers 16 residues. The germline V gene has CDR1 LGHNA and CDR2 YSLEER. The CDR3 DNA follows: TGCGCCAGCAGCCAAGATTACACTAGAAGGTACAATGAGCAGTTCTTC. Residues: CASSQDYTRRYNEQFF.

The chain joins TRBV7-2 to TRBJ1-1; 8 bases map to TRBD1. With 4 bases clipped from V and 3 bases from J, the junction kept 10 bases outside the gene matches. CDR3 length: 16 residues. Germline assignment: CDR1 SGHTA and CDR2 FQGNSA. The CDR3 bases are TGTGCCAGCAGCTCGCCCGGCAGGGGGCCCGACACTGAAGCTTTCTTT. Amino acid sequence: CASSSPGRGPDTEAFF.